This TCR beta chain was identified in a study of shared clonotypes between healthy human individuals. Overall study context: A donor's plate count was three for CD4 naive and three for CD4 memory; CD8 naive had two and CD8 memory one.

Assay used: immunoSEQ multiplex PCR; TCRdb lists only in-frame clones, some missing. This sample has nearly 750,000 clones, with just under 75% found just once. This CDR3 has 11 amino acids. V lost 3 bases to trimming and J lost 11 bases, with 8 bases between them. Germline V gene sequence: CDR1 SGHAT, CDR2 FQNNGV. This clone was counted between two and nine times. From CD4+ cells came CD45RA+ naive and CD45RA-negative memory subsets. This TCR was recovered from a woman aged 25 to 39 in good health. The sample was memory CD4+ T cells sorted from blood. Subset defined: CD45RA-negative fraction. The genes are TRBV11-2 and TRBJ1-3; D is undetermined. The CDR3 coding sequence is TGTGCCAGCAGCTTCTCTCGGGCCATATATTTT. Its protein product is CASSFSRAIYF.